These 14 T cell receptor beta chains were sequenced from one sample in a study of control samples from healthy donors and cancer patients. Method: immunoSEQ multiplex PCR; TCRdb's copy keeps in-frame clones and lacks some. Of some 120,000 clones in the sample, about nine tenths were seen once. Input material: blood. The receptor set was obtained from a man between 18 and 35 years old in good health.

This rearrangement joins TRBV5-4 to TRBJ1-2; D is unclear. This CDR3 has 15 amino acids. Germline V lookup: CDR1 SGHNT, CDR2 YYREEE (reference sequence). V was clipped by 4 bases and J by 0 bases, with 13 bases between them. CDR3 amino acids: CASSRTESANYGYTF. For the CDR3, the DNA is TGTGCCAGCAGCAGAACAGAGTCCGCTAACTATGGCTACACCTTC.

This rearrangement joins TRBV7-9 to TRBJ2-5; 12 nucleotides match TRBD2. CDR1 is SEHNR and CDR2 is FQNEAQ in the germline V gene (reference sequence). Trimming cost V 4 bases and J 4 bases; bases outside gene matches: 1. The CDR3 runs 14 residues. The CDR3 DNA follows: TGTGCCAGCAGCTCTAGCGGGAGGGCAGAGACCCAGTACTTC. This sequence encodes CASSSSGRAETQYF.

This chain connects TRBV7-6 to TRBJ2-1, with TRBD2 matching over 10 bases. The V gene's germline CDR1 is SGHVS and CDR2 FNYEAQ. J was trimmed by 6 bases and V by 0 bases; bases with no gene match: 8. This CDR3 region has 17 residues. The CDR3 region is CASSLAASGSVGNEQFF. The CDR3 DNA reads TGTGCCAGCAGCTTAGCCGCTAGCGGGAGTGTAGGCAATGAGCAGTTCTTC.

This rearrangement joins TRBV7-9 to TRBJ2-3; perhaps TRBD1 as D (5 bases). V was cut by 1 base and J by 1 base, with 6 bases left in between. The germline V gene has CDR1 SEHNR and CDR2 FQNEAQ (reference sequence). The CDR3 is 14 residues long. The CDR3 DNA reads as TGTGCCAGCAGCTTAGGCAGGGGCACAGATACGCAGTATTTT. Protein product: CASSLGRGTDTQYF.

A few counts support this clone. V and J are TRBV3-1 (or the pseudogene TRBV3-2) and TRBJ2-7; unclear D gene. The length of the CDR3 is 11 residues. V lost 5 bases, J lost 4 bases, and 6 bases lay in between. Looked up from germline, CDR1 is LGHDT and CDR2 is YNNKEL (reference sequence). In DNA form, the CDR3 reads TGTGCCAGCAGCATAATGTACGAGCAGTACTTC. Residues: CASSIMYEQYF.

The chain is built from TRBV10-3 and TRBJ1-2; 7 nucleotides agree with TRBD1. V lost 6 bases to trimming and J lost 4 bases; unmatched junction nucleotides: 8. From germline, CDR1 is ENHRY and CDR2 SYGVKD. The CDR3 covers 14 residues. Here the CDR3 reads CAISEYRGSYGYTF. Written as DNA, the CDR3 is TGTGCCATCAGCGAATACAGGGGAAGCTATGGCTACACCTTC.

This rearrangement joins TRBV5-1 to TRBJ2-5, with 8 bases fitting TRBD1. CDR3 length: 13 amino acids. In germline, CDR1 is SGHRS, CDR2 YFSETQ. Trimming at V came to 4 bases and at J to 4 bases, leaving 3 bases not matched to a gene. CDR3 DNA sequence: TGCGCCAGCAGCCCGGGACAGGCAGAGACCCAGTACTTC. This gives the protein CASSPGQAETQYF.

The chain recombines TRBV28 with TRBJ1-6; D not certain. CDR3 length: 14 residues. CDR1 is MDHEN and CDR2 is SYDVKM in the germline V gene. V lost 6 bases, J lost 13 bases, and 19 bases lay in between. The CDR3 here is CASRGWGAPSPLHF. CDR3 sequence (DNA): TGTGCCAGCAGGGGGTGGGGAGCGCCCTCGCCCCTCCACTTT.

The gene calls are TRBV9 and TRBJ2-5; D is ambiguous. Trimming removed 3 bases from V and 1 base from J, with 4 bases in between. Looked up from germline, CDR1 is SGDLS and CDR2 is YYNGEE. The CDR3 has 12 residues. The CDR3 here is CASSDRQETQYF. The DNA of the CDR3 is TGTGCCAGCAGCGACCGCCAAGAGACCCAGTACTTC.

CDR3 region: CASSAAGGYEQYF. CDR3 sequence (DNA): TGTGCCAGCAGCGCAGCAGGGGGCTACGAGCAGTACTTC. The genes are TRBV12-3 or TRBV12-4 and TRBJ2-7, with 7 bases aligning to TRBD1. Trimming removed 6 bases from V and 3 bases from J; junction bases left unmatched: 5. The CDR3 runs to 13 residues.

The V and J genes are TRBV28 and TRBJ1-5, with a possible D match to TRBD1 (6 bases). Germline CDR1 MDHEN, CDR2 SYDVKM. The CDR3 runs to 15 residues. Deletions cut 2 bases from V and 5 bases from J, with 13 bases between. The CDR3 DNA reads TGTGCCAGCAGTTTAAACAGGGCCTTCGATCAGCCCCAGCATTTT. It codes for CASSLNRAFDQPQHF.

This rearrangement joins TRBV6-5 to TRBJ1-2; D may be TRBD1 (6 bases). This CDR3 has 13 residues. V lost 6 bases to trimming and J lost 4 bases, with 12 bases between them. From germline, CDR1 is MNHEY and CDR2 SVGAGI. The CDR3 spells CASRTSGVYGYTF. Written as DNA, the CDR3 is TGTGCCAGCAGAACTTCAGGGGTCTATGGCTACACCTTC.

This sequence joins TRBV4-1 and TRBJ2-6; a weak D match, TRBD1 (5 bases). Germline values: CDR1 MGHRA, CDR2 YSYEKL. Trimming removed 3 bases at V and 11 bases at J, with 11 bases between. CDR3 length: 13 amino acids. The CDR3 nucleotides are TGCGCCAGCAGCCATGTGACAGACGACGTCCTGACTTTC. Protein: CASSHVTDDVLTF.

The table lists this clone with a few counts. This chain links TRBV30 with TRBJ1-6; D possibly corresponds to TRBD1 (6 bases). Deletions cut 5 bases from V and 8 bases from J, with 16 bases between. CDR1 and CDR2 (germline): GTSNPN, SVGIG (reference sequence). The CDR3 runs to 14 residues. The CDR3 DNA reads TGTGCCTGGGGGTGGGAGGGGGTAGATTCACCCCTCCACTTT. Translating gives CAWGWEGVDSPLHF.